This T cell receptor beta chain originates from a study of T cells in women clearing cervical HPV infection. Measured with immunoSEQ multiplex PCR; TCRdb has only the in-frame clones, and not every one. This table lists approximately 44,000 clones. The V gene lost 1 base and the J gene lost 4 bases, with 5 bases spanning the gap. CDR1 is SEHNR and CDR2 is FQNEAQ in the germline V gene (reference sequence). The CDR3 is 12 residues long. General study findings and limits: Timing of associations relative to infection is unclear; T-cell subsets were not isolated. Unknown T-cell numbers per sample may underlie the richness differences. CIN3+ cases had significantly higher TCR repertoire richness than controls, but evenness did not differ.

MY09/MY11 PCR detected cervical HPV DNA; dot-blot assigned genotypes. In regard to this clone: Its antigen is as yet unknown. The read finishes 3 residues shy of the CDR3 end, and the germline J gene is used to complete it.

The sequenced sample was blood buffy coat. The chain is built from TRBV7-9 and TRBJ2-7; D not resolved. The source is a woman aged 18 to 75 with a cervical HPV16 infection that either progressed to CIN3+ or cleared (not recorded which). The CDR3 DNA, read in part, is TGTGCCAGCAGCTTAGTCCATTACGAG. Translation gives CASSLVHYE. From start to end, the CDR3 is CASSLVHYEQYF.